The TCR beta chain under discussion was sequenced for a study of blood T cell repertoires in COVID-19. Study-wide context: Sites in the United States, Italy and Spain provided acute and convalescent COVID-19 samples. T cells, B-cell-depleted T cells, or PBMCs supplied cDNA or gDNA.

The data were produced by immunoSEQ multiplex PCR, yet TCRdb's version contains in-frame clones alone and is incomplete. The data contain some 57,000 clones, nearly 90% of them singletons. With V trimmed by 9 bases and J by 0 bases, 13 bases remained unmatched. From germline, CDR1 is MNHEY and CDR2 SMNVEV (reference sequence). The CDR3 has 17 amino acids. Sample: peripheral blood. This rearrangement joins TRBV27 to TRBJ1-5, with 8 bases matching TRBD1. The TCR was taken from a man in his fifties or sixties with acute or convalescent COVID-19. CDR3 sequence (DNA): TGTGCCAGGATACGTCAGGGGGCACGTTATAGCAATCAGCCCCAGCATTTT. Translating it yields CARIRQGARYSNQPQHF.